This is a list of T cell receptor beta chains from one sample in a study of human T cells and chemical hapten exposure. Each CDR3 protein gets one entry after TCRdb re-called the RACE reads with MiXCR. Here the sample spans some 50,000 distinct CDR3 sequences, about 4.5% being singletons. The sequencing input was whole blood. These receptors were collected from a female donor in good health. Some clones in this sample may be carry-over from other donors' samples. Each CDR3 is given with its conserved first and last residue. Fields, in order: V gene, clone size, J gene, D gene, CDR3 protein, CDR3 DNA. A D gene is named only where the DNA matches it firmly. Clone size is not always given. Where it is, it says once, few, many or a class for expanded clones.

TRBV4-3,.,TRBJ2-7,.,CASSQGRGKYEQYF,TGCGCCAGCAGCCAAGGGCGAGGGAAGTACGAGCAGTACTTC
TRBV20-1,many,TRBJ1-1,TRBD1,CSAPGQTNTEAFF,TGCAGTGCCCCGGGACAGACCAACACTGAAGCTTTCTTT
TRBV14,many,TRBJ1-1,TRBD1,CASSNYRGRAEAFF,TGTGCCAGCAGCAACTACAGGGGTAGGGCTGAAGCTTTCTTT
TRBV7-9,.,TRBJ2-4,TRBD1,CASSLGQGPKNIQYF,TGTGCCAGCAGCTTAGGACAGGGCCCAAAAAACATTCAGTACTTC
TRBV4-2,many,TRBJ2-5,TRBD1,CASSQEPTGGQETQYF,TGTGCCAGCAGCCAAGAGCCCACAGGGGGCCAAGAGACCCAGTACTTC
TRBV29-1,many,TRBJ2-7,.,CSASGVDLSEQYF,TGCAGCGCCTCAGGGGTTGACCTCTCCGAGCAGTACTTC
TRBV20-1,many,TRBJ2-3,.,CSGTRDTSTDTQYF,TGCAGTGGCACCCGGGACACTAGCACAGATACGCAGTATTTT
TRBV5-1,many,TRBJ2-1,.,CASSLVGDNEQFF,TGCGCCAGCAGCTTGGTAGGGGACAATGAGCAGTTCTTC
TRBV3-1,many,TRBJ2-4,.,CASSQVGLGPQTIQYF,TGTGCCAGCAGCCAAGTGGGGTTGGGGCCCCAGACCATTCAGTACTTC
TRBV2,many,TRBJ1-6,.,CASSAESAGNSPLHF,TGTGCCAGCAGTGCTGAATCAGCGGGAAATTCACCCCTCCACTTT
TRBV7-2,many,TRBJ1-4,.,CASSLLFLAKGEKLFF,TGTGCCAGCAGCTTATTGTTCTTGGCAAAAGGAGAAAAACTGTTTTTT
TRBV5-6,.,TRBJ2-2,.,CASSSYSYLNTGELFF,TGTGCCAGCAGCTCCTACAGCTACCTGAACACCGGGGAGCTGTTTTTT
TRBV7-8,many,TRBJ2-4,TRBD1,CASSLTGQGYALLAKNIQYF,TGTGCCAGCAGCCTCACCGGACAGGGATATGCACTACTAGCCAAAAACATTCAGTACTTC
TRBV5-5,many,TRBJ2-3,.,CASSLEGRSTDTQYF,TGTGCCAGCAGCTTGGAGGGGCGTAGCACAGATACGCAGTATTTT
TRBV14,.,TRBJ1-1,.,CASSRWGTEAFF,TGTGCCAGCAGCCGCTGGGGCACTGAAGCTTTCTTT
TRBV29-1,many,TRBJ1-2,.,CSVAENYGYTF,TGCAGCGTTGCAGAGAACTATGGCTACACCTTC
TRBV10-3,few,TRBJ2-7,TRBD2,CAISAYPMTAGDDVEQYF,TGTGCCATCAGCGCCTACCCCATGACAGCGGGGGACGATGTCGAGCAGTACTTC
TRBV6-6,many,TRBJ2-7,.,CASQLNFGAYEQYF,TGTGCCAGCCAACTCAACTTCGGGGCCTACGAGCAGTACTTC
TRBV6-5,many,TRBJ1-5,.,CASSYSGGGQPQHF,TGTGCCAGCAGTTACTCCGGGGGCGGTCAGCCCCAGCATTTT
TRBV20-1,many,TRBJ2-7,TRBD1,CSAAIRDRAREQYF,TGCAGTGCCGCGATACGGGACAGGGCTCGCGAGCAGTACTTC
TRBV18,.,TRBJ1-5,.,CASSPSWGNQPQHF,TGTGCCAGCTCACCATCTTGGGGGAATCAGCCCCAGCATTTT
TRBV11-2,.,TRBJ2-7,TRBD2,CASSLGKGLDGLEQYF,TGTGCCAGCAGCTTAGGGAAGGGACTAGACGGCCTCGAGCAGTACTTC
TRBV6-5,many,TRBJ1-5,.,CASRPMAGVGNQPQHF,TGTGCCAGCAGGCCCATGGCGGGGGTGGGCAATCAGCCCCAGCATTTT
TRBV12-3/TRBV12-4,.,TRBJ1-2,.,CASSLGRQDYGYTF,TGTGCCAGCAGTTTAGGTCGACAGGACTATGGCTACACCTTC
TRBV27,many,TRBJ1-5,.,CASSLFGSHPYSNQPQHF,TGTGCCAGCAGTTTATTCGGGAGTCACCCCTATAGCAATCAGCCCCAGCATTTT